The clone carrying this TCR beta chain was seen once. The assay used deep level. Unsorted PBMC replicate PCRs drew on roughly 320 ng DNA, representing tens of thousands of T cell genomes. Repertoires were generated with immunoSEQ multiplex PCR, while TCRdb's copy carries only in-frame clones and drops some. The sample contains approximately 460,000 clones, over 60% of which appear only once. The sample belongs to a study of shared clonotypes between healthy human individuals. Study in general: The donor group consisted of two women and a few men, aged 18 to 49.

This CDR3 spans 15 amino acids. Per the germline V gene, CDR1 is SGHTA and CDR2 is FQGNSA. Germline trimming cut 6 bases from V and 3 bases from J; bases unmatched to any gene: 5. The sequence came from a woman in her forties in good health. Some clones in this sample may be carry-over from other donors' samples. V is TRBV7-2 and J is TRBJ2-5, with 12 nucleotides matching TRBD2. The sample consisted of PBMCs. In nucleotides, the CDR3 is TGTGCCAGCAGATACCGACTAGCGGGAGAAGAGACCCAGTACTTC. Protein: CASRYRLAGEETQYF.